What follows are 23 T cell receptor beta chains derived from one specimen sequenced in a study of long-term antiretroviral therapy in people with HIV. The libraries were made with immunoSEQ v3.0 at survey level. Sequencing used immunoSEQ multiplex PCR; TCRdb keeps in-frame clones, though not all of them. The sample has roughly 15,000 clones, 88% seen once. The material was unsorted PBMCs, obtained 6.2 years after starting antiretroviral therapy. The source is a man aged 40-49 years with HIV.

V and J are TRBV4-2 and TRBJ1-1, with a possible D match to TRBD1 (6 bases). Germline-derived CDR1 and CDR2 are LGHNA and YNFKEQ. V lost 2 bases and J 0 bases, leaving 7 bases between the germline ends. The CDR3 is 14 residues long. Written as DNA, the CDR3 is TGTGCCAGCAGCCAAACAGGGATGAACACTGAAGCTTTCTTT. Residues: CASSQTGMNTEAFF.

The V gene is TRBV7-9, the J gene TRBJ1-1; D uncertain. Trimming took off 3 bases at V and 1 base at J, with 6 bases between the two ends. Germline V gives CDR1 SEHNR, CDR2 FQNEAQ (reference sequence). This CDR3 contains 13 residues. The CDR3 is CASSLGRNTEAFF. The CDR3 DNA reads as TGTGCCAGCAGCTTGGGCAGGAACACTGAAGCTTTCTTT.

V and J are TRBV4-1 and TRBJ1-5; the D gene is possibly TRBD1 (5 bases). This CDR3 has 14 residues. Trimming took 0 bases from V and 5 from J, leaving 8 bases between them. Germline CDR1 reads MGHRA; CDR2 reads YSYEKL. The CDR3 is CASSQETVDQPQHF. The CDR3 DNA reads as TGCGCCAGCAGCCAAGAGACAGTGGATCAGCCCCAGCATTTT.

The chain combines TRBV10-3 with TRBJ1-1, with a possible D match to TRBD1 (6 bases). CDR3 length: 14 residues. Trimming removed 7 bases from V and 6 bases from J, with 18 bases in between. CDR1 and CDR2 (germline): ENHRY, SYGVKD. CDR3 amino acids: CAITQTGSAAEAFF. CDR3 DNA sequence: TGTGCCATCACCCAAACAGGGAGCGCCGCTGAAGCTTTCTTT.

The chain uses TRBV15 and TRBJ2-3, with a possible D match to TRBD1 (6 bases). The germline CDR1 and CDR2 sequences are LNHNV and YYDKDF (reference sequence). V lost 5 bases and J 0 bases, leaving 9 bases between the germline ends. The CDR3 is made up of 14 amino acids. The CDR3 bases are TGTGCCACCAGCCGACAGGTCAGCACAGATACGCAGTATTTT. It codes for CATSRQVSTDTQYF.

The chain couples TRBV28 to TRBJ1-1; D is ambiguous. This CDR3 comprises 13 residues. V was cut by 4 bases and J by 0 bases, with 6 bases left in between. Germline V gene sequence: CDR1 MDHEN, CDR2 SYDVKM. The CDR3 bases are TGTGCCAGCAGTTGGAACATGAACACTGAAGCTTTCTTT. This codes for CASSWNMNTEAFF. Supplemented by reference TRBV28 and TRBJ1-1, the full variable domain reads DVKVTQSSRYLVKRTGEKVFLECVQDMDHENMFWYRQDPGLGLRLIYFSYDVKMKEKGDIPEGYSVSREKKERFSLILESASTNQTSMYLCASSWNMNTEAFFGQGTRLTVV.

The CDR3 bases are TGTGCCAGCAGCCAAGCCTGGACTGGAGAGACCCAGTACTTC. As protein: CASSQAWTGETQYF. The chain recombines TRBV4-2 with TRBJ2-5; TRBD2 might be the D (5 bases). In germline, CDR1 is LGHNA, CDR2 YNFKEQ. V lost 1 base and J 4 bases, leaving 10 bases between the germline ends. This CDR3 is 14 amino acids long.

This rearrangement joins TRBV7-2 to TRBJ2-7; tentatively, D is TRBD1 or TRBD2 (5 bases each). Trimming stripped 4 bases from V and 6 bases from J, with 10 bases between. Germline values: CDR1 SGHTA, CDR2 FQGNSA. This CDR3 has 12 amino acids. The CDR3 DNA reads TGTGCCAGCAGCTGGCCGGGGACCGAGCAGTACTTC. Encoded protein: CASSWPGTEQYF.

This clone showed up just a few times. This chain joins TRBV28 and TRBJ2-7; 7 positions match TRBD2. The CDR3 covers 16 residues. CDR1 is MDHEN, CDR2 SYDVKM, per germline. The J segment lost 3 bases and the V segment lost 6 bases, leaving 14 bases of the junction unmatched. The CDR3 spells CASSPKSGIRFYEQYF. CDR3 DNA sequence: TGTGCCAGCAGCCCGAAGAGCGGGATTAGGTTCTACGAGCAGTACTTC.

CDR3 coding DNA: TGTGCCAGCAACAGGGTTGTAACTAATGAAAAACTGTTTTTT. Its protein product is CASNRVVTNEKLFF. This chain connects TRBV2 to TRBJ1-4; TRBD1 is a possible D gene (6 bases). The CDR3 has 14 amino acids. V lost 7 bases and J lost 1, with 10 bases in between. Germline CDR1 is SNHLY and CDR2 is FYNNEI.

This clone is termed medium-sized (0.01 to 0.1%). The chain recombines TRBV4-3 with TRBJ2-3; D not certain. CDR1 LGHNA and CDR2 YSLEER come from the germline V gene. The CDR3 sequence is 12 residues long. Trimming shortened V by 1 base and J by 5 bases, and 4 bases separated the two germline ends. The CDR3 nucleotides are TGCGCCAGCAGCCAAGGGGGAGATACGCAGTATTTT. Protein: CASSQGGDTQYF.

The J gene is TRBJ2-5, the V gene TRBV9; TRBD2 matches at 11 bases. Germline loops: CDR1 SGDLS, CDR2 YYNGEE. V trimming: 3 bases; J trimming: 4 bases; junction bases outside the gene matches: 2. This CDR3 is built from 14 residues. The CDR3 region is CASSAGLAGETQYF. The CDR3 DNA sequence: TGTGCCAGCAGCGCCGGACTAGCGGGAGAGACCCAGTACTTC.

This sequence joins TRBV12-5 and TRBJ1-4, with 7 bases lining up with TRBD1. This CDR3 has 17 residues. Germline V CDR1 and CDR2: LGHNT, FRNRAP. Trimming cost V 2 bases and J 9 bases; bases outside gene matches: 15. In DNA form, the CDR3 reads TGTGCTAGTGGTTTGCAGTACAGGGGAGACCCTCTTAAAAAACTGTTTTTT. Translated: CASGLQYRGDPLKKLFF.

V is TRBV7-6 and J is TRBJ2-3, with 11 bases identical to TRBD1. The CDR3 length is 20 residues. V lost 2 bases, J lost 1 base, and 14 bases stayed unmatched. CDR1 SGHVS and CDR2 FNYEAQ come from the germline V gene. DNA of the CDR3: TGTGCCAGCAGCTTAACGGGTCGGCGGACAGGGGGCTACGGCACAGATACGCAGTATTTT. It is translated as CASSLTGRRTGGYGTDTQYF.

The genes are TRBV7-9 and TRBJ2-7; tentative D call: TRBD1 (5 bases). Trimming pared 1 base from V and 2 bases from J, leaving 9 bases between. The germline gives CDR1 SEHNR, CDR2 FQNEAQ (reference sequence). There are 14 residues in the CDR3. CDR3 DNA sequence: TGTGCCAGCAGCTTAGGACAGAACACCTACGAGCAGTACTTC. Translation gives CASSLGQNTYEQYF.

The chain carries TRBV4-3 and TRBJ2-7, with TRBD2 matching 8 bases. Germline V gene sequence: CDR1 LGHNA, CDR2 YSLEER. Losses at the gene ends were 2 bases for V and 0 bases for J; bases not matched to a gene: 3. This CDR3 has 15 amino acids. DNA of the CDR3: TGCGCCAGCAGCCAAAGTAGCGGGATCTCCTACGAGCAGTACTTC. This sequence encodes CASSQSSGISYEQYF.

The chain is built from TRBV27 and TRBJ2-3; D is undetermined. Germline values: CDR1 MNHEY, CDR2 SMNVEV (reference sequence). This CDR3 is built from 14 residues. Trimming shortened V by 3 bases and J by 1 base, and 8 bases separated the two germline ends. The CDR3 spells CASSFAPGTDTQYF. The DNA of the CDR3 is TGTGCCAGCAGTTTTGCCCCGGGCACAGATACGCAGTATTTT.

This clone was seen a few times. The chain recombines TRBV19 with TRBJ1-1; D gene uncertain. Per the germline V gene, CDR1 is LNHDA and CDR2 is SQIVND (reference sequence). The V gene lost 3 bases and the J gene lost 5 bases, with 16 bases spanning the gap. The CDR3 is 15 residues long. The CDR3 loop is CASSMNRMERTEAFF. DNA for the CDR3: TGTGCCAGTAGTATGAATCGCATGGAAAGAACTGAAGCTTTCTTT.

This chain links TRBV7-8 with TRBJ2-7, with a weak D call TRBD1 (5 bases). Between the trimmed V and J ends, which lost 4 bases and 3 bases, there was a span of 13 bases. Germline V gene lookup returns CDR1 SGHVS and CDR2 FQNEAQ. The CDR3 runs to 14 residues. The CDR3 DNA sequence: TGTGCCAGCAGCTCTCAGGGAAAGGGCTACGAGCAGTACTTC. Translation: CASSSQGKGYEQYF.

The rearrangement uses TRBV7-9 and TRBJ2-5; 8 positions agree with TRBD2. Germline V gene data show CDR1 as SEHNR and CDR2 as FQNEAQ (reference sequence). After removal of 8 bases from V and 5 bases from J, the junction contained 7 bases not matched to a gene. The CDR3 is 13 amino acids. This chain's CDR3 is CASERAGVETQYF. As DNA, the CDR3 is TGTGCCAGCGAACGAGCGGGAGTCGAGACCCAGTACTTC.

The V call is TRBV28, the J call TRBJ2-7; D is perhaps TRBD1 (5 bases). The CDR3 length is 13 residues. The germline CDR1 and CDR2 sequences are MDHEN and SYDVKM. V shed 6 bases and J shed 2 bases, with 11 bases lying between them. The CDR3 region is CASSFDSTYEQYF. DNA of the CDR3: TGTGCCAGCAGCTTCGACAGCACCTACGAGCAGTACTTC.

V usage is TRBV5-1 and J usage is TRBJ2-2, with D unclear. Trimming removed 4 bases at V and 0 bases at J, with 10 bases between. The CDR3 contains 15 residues. In germline, CDR1 is SGHRS, CDR2 YFSETQ. The CDR3 DNA is TGCGCCAGCAGCCCCTCTTGGGCGAACACCGGGGAGCTGTTTTTT. Translation: CASSPSWANTGELFF.

This chain links TRBV27 with TRBJ2-7; D unresolved. CDR1 and CDR2 from the germline V gene are MNHEY and SMNVEV (reference sequence). V was shortened by 2 bases and J by 5 bases, with 13 bases between the two germline ends. There are 14 residues in the CDR3. CDR3 sequence (DNA): TGTGCCAGCAGTTTAAATCTCAGGCAGGACGAGCAGTACTTC. Its translation: CASSLNLRQDEQYF.